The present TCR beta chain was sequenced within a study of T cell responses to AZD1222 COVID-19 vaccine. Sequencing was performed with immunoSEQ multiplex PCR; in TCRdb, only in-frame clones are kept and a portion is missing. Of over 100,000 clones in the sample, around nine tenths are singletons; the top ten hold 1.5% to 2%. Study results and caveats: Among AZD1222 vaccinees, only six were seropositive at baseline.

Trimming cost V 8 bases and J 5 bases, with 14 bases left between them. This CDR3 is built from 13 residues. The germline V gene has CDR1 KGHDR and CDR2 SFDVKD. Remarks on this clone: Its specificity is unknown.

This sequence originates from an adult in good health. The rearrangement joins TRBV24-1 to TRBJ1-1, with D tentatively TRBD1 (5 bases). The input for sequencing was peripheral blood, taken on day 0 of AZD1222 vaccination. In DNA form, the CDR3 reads TGTGCCACCAAGAGTCAGGGTGGGACTGAAGCTTTCTTT. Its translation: CATKSQGGTEAFF.